This T cell receptor (beta chain) was sequenced during a study of response to subunit inactivated influenza vaccine. Study outcomes and limitations: The authors proposed limited new T cell recruitment per seasonal influenza vaccination.

The trim removed 8 bases at V and 1 base at J, leaving 9 bases unmatched. CDR3 length equals 15 residues. TCRdb independently ran MiXCR on the RT-PCR reads; one entry per CDR3 protein. The sample holds about 520,000 distinct CDR3 sequences, less than 30% seen once. A note on this clonotype: Its target is unknown.

The sequence was collected from a man aged 50 to 60 who received an inactivated influenza vaccine. The starting material was CD4+ T cells sorted from PBMCs, obtained about 5 days after vaccination. This chain uses TRBV12-3 or TRBV12-4 with TRBJ2-7; 9 bases align to TRBD1. This CDR3 reads CASGSTGTGSYEQYF. The CDR3 DNA is TGTGCCAGCGGATCAACCGGGACAGGGTCCTACGAGCAGTACTTC.